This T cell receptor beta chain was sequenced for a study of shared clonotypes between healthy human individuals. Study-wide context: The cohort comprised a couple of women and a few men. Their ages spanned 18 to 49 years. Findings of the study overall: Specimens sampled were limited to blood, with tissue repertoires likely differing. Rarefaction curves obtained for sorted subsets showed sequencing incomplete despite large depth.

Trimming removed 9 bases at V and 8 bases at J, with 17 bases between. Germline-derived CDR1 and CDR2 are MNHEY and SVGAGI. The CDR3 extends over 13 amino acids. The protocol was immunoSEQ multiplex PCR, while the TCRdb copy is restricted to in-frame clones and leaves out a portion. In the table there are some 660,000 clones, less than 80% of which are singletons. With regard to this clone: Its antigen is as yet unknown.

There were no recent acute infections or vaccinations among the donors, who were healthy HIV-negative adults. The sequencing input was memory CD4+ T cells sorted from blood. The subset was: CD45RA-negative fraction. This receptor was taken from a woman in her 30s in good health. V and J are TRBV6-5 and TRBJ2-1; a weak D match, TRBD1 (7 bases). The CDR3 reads CASKNGGGHEQFF. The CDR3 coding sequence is TGTGCCAGTAAGAACGGAGGGGGCCATGAGCAGTTCTTC.